The rows below give T cell receptor beta chains drawn from one sample of a study of healthy donors' naive CD4 and CD8 T cells. One entry per CDR3 protein, called by TCRdb with MiXCR from the reads. The sample carries 150,000 to 200,000 distinct CDR3 sequences, about four fifths recorded once. Sequenced sample: naive CD4+ and CD8+ T cells sorted from blood, pooled from several donors. The receptor source for this set is a pool of human donors in good health; the sample pools cells from several healthy donors. CDR3s include the opening cysteine and the closing phenylalanine or tryptophan. Fields, in order: clone size, D gene, J gene, V gene, CDR3 length, CDR3 DNA, CDR3 protein. D genes are given only for firm matches. Size values are once, few and many counts, or a class for expanded clones, and some rows have none.

-,-,TRBJ1-1,TRBV4-1,15,TGCGCCAGCAGCCGAGGCCCCGGTCTGAACACTGAAGCTTTCTTT,CASSRGPGLNTEAFF
-,-,TRBJ2-5,TRBV29-1,11,TGCAGCGTGGGAATCCCTGAGACCCAGTACTTC,CSVGIPETQYF
-,TRBD2,TRBJ2-3,TRBV4-1,16,TGCGCCAGCAGCCATAGTCCGGGACTAGCAGGAGATACGCAGTATTTT,CASSHSPGLAGDTQYF
-,TRBD1,TRBJ2-7,TRBV29-1,14,TGCAGCGCAGATACCGGGACAGGGGACGACGAGCAGTACTTC,CSADTGTGDDEQYF
-,-,TRBJ1-2,TRBV29-1,11,TGCAGCGTCCCGGCCGGCTATGGCTACACCTTC,CSVPAGYGYTF
-,-,TRBJ1-2,TRBV27,15,TGTGCCAGCAGTTTATCCCCCCGGACTCCCATCGGCTACACCTTC,CASSLSPRTPIGYTF
-,-,TRBJ1-1,TRBV19,12,TGTGCCAGTAGTCCGCTCGGGATTGAAGCTTTCTTT,CASSPLGIEAFF
-,-,TRBJ1-1,TRBV27,12,TGTGCCAGCAGTTTCTGGGGCACTGAAGCTTTCTTT,CASSFWGTEAFF
-,-,TRBJ2-7,TRBV5-1,13,TGCGCCAGTAGCCCGGGACCCACCGCGGGGCAGTACTTC,CASSPGPTAGQYF
few,TRBD2,TRBJ2-7,TRBV4-1,16,TGCGCCAGCAGCCAAGATTTCGAGCGGGGCTCCTACGAGCAGTACTTC,CASSQDFERGSYEQYF
-,TRBD1,TRBJ2-1,TRBV10-3,14,TGTGCCATCGGGACAGGGGGCCCCTACAATGAGCAGCTCTTC,CAIGTGGPYNEQLF
-,TRBD2,TRBJ2-2,TRBV19,15,TGTGCCAGTAGCCTACTAGCGGGAGGGACCGGGGAGCTGTTTTTT,CASSLLAGGTGELFF
-,-,TRBJ2-7,TRBV6-6,14,TGTGCCAGCAGTTCGGACAGTTCACTCTACGAGCAGTACTTC,CASSSDSSLYEQYF
-,TRBD2,TRBJ2-1,TRBV5-1,15,TGCGCCAGCAGCTCGACTAGCGGGAGCCCCTCTGAGCAGTTCTTC,CASSSTSGSPSEQFF
-,-,TRBJ2-1,TRBV11-2,14,TGTGCCAGCAGCCTTCAGGATTCCTACAATGAGCAGTTCTTC,CASSLQDSYNEQFF
-,-,TRBJ1-2,TRBV12-3/TRBV12-4,17,TGTGCCAGCAGTCCCCGGGGCAGGGTGGGCATTAACTATGGCTACACCTTC,CASSPRGRVGINYGYTF
-,-,TRBJ1-2,TRBV19,13,TGTGCCAGTAGTATTGAGGGGACCTATGGCTACACCTTC,CASSIEGTYGYTF
-,TRBD1,TRBJ1-6,TRBV10-3,18,TGTGCCATCAGTGAGTCCTCCTATGACAGGGGGCGAAATTCACCCCTCCACTTT,CAISESSYDRGRNSPLHF
few,-,TRBJ1-5,TRBV18,16,TGTGCCAGCTCACCATCGGGCAGGGGAGGTGGTCAGCCCCAGCATTTT,CASSPSGRGGGQPQHF
few,TRBD1,TRBJ1-2,TRBV19,13,TGTGCCAGTAGAGGGACAGGAGGTCGTGGCTACACCTTC,CASRGTGGRGYTF
-,TRBD1,TRBJ1-1,TRBV7-2,13,TGTGCCAGCAGCTTAGAAACAGGGGGTATGGCTTTCTTT,CASSLETGGMAFF
-,-,TRBJ2-6,TRBV10-3,15,TGTGCCATCAGTGAGTCAGGGGCTGGGGCCAACGTCCTGACTTTC,CAISESGAGANVLTF
-,-,TRBJ2-2,TRBV5-6,13,TGTGCCAGCAGCCAAGGGTTTCCCGGGGAGCTGTTTTTT,CASSQGFPGELFF
-,TRBD2,TRBJ2-3,TRBV6-2/TRBV6-3,16,TGTGCCAGCAGTTACTCTGCTAGCGGGATCTCAGATACGCAGTATTTT,CASSYSASGISDTQYF
-,TRBD2,TRBJ2-7,TRBV6-2/TRBV6-3,21,TGTGCCAGCAGTTACGGGACTAGCGGGAGTAAAGTCCCCCAAAGGTCCTACGAGCAGTACTTC,CASSYGTSGSKVPQRSYEQYF
-,TRBD2,TRBJ2-3,TRBV4-3,20,TGCGCCAGCAGCCAAGATGAGCGTATAGGGACTAGCGGGAGCACAGATACGCAGTATTTT,CASSQDERIGTSGSTDTQYF
-,-,TRBJ2-1,TRBV6-1,11,TGTGCCAGCAGGGAATACAATGAGCAGTTCTTC,CASREYNEQFF
-,-,TRBJ2-1,TRBV19,14,TGTGCCAGTAGTATAGGTACTGATTACAATGAGCAGTTCTTC,CASSIGTDYNEQFF
-,-,TRBJ1-2,TRBV6-5,13,TGTGCCAGCAGTCAAGCCATTCTTTGGGGCTACACCTTC,CASSQAILWGYTF
-,-,TRBJ2-2,TRBV29-1,14,-,CSVGPGQTAGELFF
few,-,TRBJ1-2,TRBV6-1,16,TGTGCCAGCAGTGAAGCGGGGTGGGGGCGCGGCTATGGCTACACCTTC,CASSEAGWGRGYGYTF
once,-,TRBJ2-7,TRBV5-6,13,TGTGCCAGCAGCTTGAGCCAGCCCTACGAGCAGTACTTC,CASSLSQPYEQYF
-,TRBD1,TRBJ1-1,TRBV7-9,12,TGTGCCAGCAGCGGGGACAGAAAGGAAGCTTTCTTT,CASSGDRKEAFF
-,-,TRBJ2-1,TRBV5-4,13,TGTGCCAGCAGCTTGGAAGGGGTCAATGAGCAGTTCTTC,CASSLEGVNEQFF
once,-,TRBJ1-5,TRBV27,18,TGTGCCAGCAGTTTATTACCAGTGGAAGGAGGGACGTATCAGCCCCAGCATTTT,CASSLLPVEGGTYQPQHF
-,-,TRBJ1-5,TRBV6-5,11,TGTGCCTCGGGTCGGGGCCAGCCCCAGCATTTT,CASGRGQPQHF
once,-,TRBJ2-3,TRBV10-3,13,TGTGCCATCAGCGAGGGGGAACCAGATACGCAGTATTTT,CAISEGEPDTQYF
-,-,TRBJ1-1,TRBV12-3/TRBV12-4,10,TGTGCCAGCAGTTTAAGGGAAGCTTTCTTT,CASSLREAFF
once,-,TRBJ2-7,TRBV30,12,TGTGCCTGGAGTGTCTCGCAGGCCGAGCAGTACTTC,CAWSVSQAEQYF
once,TRBD1,TRBJ2-7,TRBV27,15,TGTGCCAGCAGTTCCGGGCTGGACAGGGTGTACGAGCAGTACTTC,CASSSGLDRVYEQYF
once,-,TRBJ2-1,TRBV30,11,TGTGCCTGGTCGGGACCTCCGGGGCAGTTCTTC,CAWSGPPGQFF
-,-,TRBJ2-5,TRBV6-2/TRBV6-3,15,TGTGCCAGCAGTCGGAGACTAGTAACTCAAGAGACCCAGTACTTC,CASSRRLVTQETQYF
-,TRBD2,TRBJ2-3,TRBV20-1,15,TGCAGTGCACGCCGCCTAGCGGGAGTGTCAGATACGCAGTATTTT,CSARRLAGVSDTQYF